This T cell receptor (beta chain) was recorded in a study of OX40 agonist ivuxolimab in advanced cancers. The wider study: A partial response was reached by three patients: one with hepatocellular carcinoma and two with cutaneous melanoma. The study, taken as a whole, reports: Antigen targets of the expanded peripheral T cells went undetermined.

TCRdb's copy holds only in-frame clones and misses some; the assay was immunoSEQ multiplex PCR. The sample contains roughly 70,000 clones, 85% of which appear only once. In germline, CDR1 is MGHRA, CDR2 YSYEKL. The ends were cut back, 1 base at V and 0 bases at J, with 10 bases in the middle. The CDR3 is 17 amino acids. For this clone: Its specificity is not known.

The receptor was isolated from an adult with an advanced solid tumor such as melanoma, head and neck, liver or kidney cancer. V gene TRBV4-1 combines with J gene TRBJ2-6, with D perhaps matching TRBD1 (6 bases). The specimen comprised CD4+ or CD8+ T cells sorted from blood, sampled in a trial of the OX40 agonist ivuxolimab. The CDR3 nucleotides read TGCGCCAGCAGCCAAGGGGACACGAGCTCTGGGGCCAACGTCCTGACTTTC. Protein sequence: CASSQGDTSSGANVLTF.